The 14 T cell receptor beta chains below were found in one sample sequenced in a study of CD8+ T cells in alopecia areata. Isolated RNA was reverse transcribed into cDNA used as the sequencing template. Here immunoSEQ multiplex PCR was the method, and the copy in TCRdb shows in-frame clones only, minus some. In the table there are fewer than 250,000 clones, over 55% of which are singletons. Sample treatment: oral pan-JAK inhibitor, 5-10 mg twice daily. Sequences were derived from CD4+ T cells sorted from blood, sampled at week 24, from a patient treated with tofacitinib. The receptors come from a human donor with alopecia areata.

The table lists this clone with many counts. The chain couples TRBV9 to TRBJ1-6, with a possible D match to TRBD1 (5 bases). The germline V gene has CDR1 SGDLS and CDR2 YYNGEE. The CDR3 consists of 12 residues. Trimming removed 4 bases from V and 10 bases from J, with 9 bases in between. CDR3 in DNA: TGTGCCAGCAGCCCTGGGGGATCACCCCTCCACTTT. It yields the protein CASSPGGSPLHF.

This clone was recorded a few times. Other DNA variants within this sample encode the same CDR3. The chain recombines TRBV29-1 with TRBJ1-1; D is unresolved. This CDR3 contains 13 residues. Looked up from germline, CDR1 is SQVTM and CDR2 is ANQGSEA. Trimming shortened V by 1 base and J by 0 bases, and 6 bases separated the two germline ends. CDR3 protein: CSVEGVMNTEAFF. In nucleotides, the CDR3 is TGCAGCGTTGAAGGAGTGATGAACACTGAAGCTTTCTTT.

This rearrangement joins TRBV5-6 to TRBJ1-3; D remains unclear. Germline loops: CDR1 SGHDT, CDR2 YYEEEE. The V gene lost 2 bases and the J gene lost 1 base, with 7 bases spanning the gap. CDR3 size: 14 residues. CDR3 sequence reads: CASSFSGSGNTIYF. As DNA, the CDR3 is TGTGCCAGCAGCTTCTCGGGATCTGGAAACACCATATATTTT.

This clone was seen a handful of times. This chain uses TRBV10-3 with TRBJ1-5; D is undetermined. The V end was cut by 0 bases, the J end by 1 base, with 7 bases between. Germline CDR1 ENHRY, CDR2 SYGVKD. This CDR3 has 15 amino acids. CDR3 in amino acids: CAISESTMSNQPQHF. CDR3 bases: TGTGCCATCAGTGAGTCCACAATGAGCAATCAGCCCCAGCATTTT.

The rearrangement joins TRBV11-3 to TRBJ2-4, with 8 bases aligning to TRBD2. Germline V gene sequence: CDR1 SGHNT, CDR2 YENEEA. The V gene end was trimmed by 0 bases and the J gene end by 0 bases; junction bases not matched to a gene: 1. The CDR3 spans 16 residues. Here the CDR3 DNA reads TGTGCCAGCAGCTTAGAGCGGGGGGTAGCCAAAAACATTCAGTACTTC. Its translation: CASSLERGVAKNIQYF. Drawing the rest from reference TRBV11-3 and TRBJ2-4, the complete variable domain is EAGVVQSPRYKIIEKKQPVAFWCNPISGHNTLYWYLQNLGQGPELLIRYENEEAVDDSQLPKDRFSAERLKGVDSTLKIQPAELGDSAVYLCASSLERGVAKNIQYFGAGTRLSVL.

In this sample, this clone turned up a few times. This sequence joins TRBV11-3 and TRBJ2-1; 7 bases align to TRBD1. Unmatched junction bases numbered 10, after V lost 5 bases and J lost 6 bases. The CDR3 has 15 residues. Germline V gene sequence: CDR1 SGHNT, CDR2 YENEEA. The CDR3: CASSEQGSLANEQFF. The CDR3 DNA follows: TGTGCCAGCAGCGAACAGGGGAGCCTAGCCAATGAGCAGTTCTTC. Based on the CDR3 plus reference TRBV11-3 and TRBJ2-1, the full variable domain is EAGVVQSPRYKIIEKKQPVAFWCNPISGHNTLYWYLQNLGQGPELLIRYENEEAVDDSQLPKDRFSAERLKGVDSTLKIQPAELGDSAVYLCASSEQGSLANEQFFGPGTRLTVL.

The chain combines TRBV30 with TRBJ2-3, with D perhaps TRBD1 (5 bases). The CDR3 has 14 amino acids. Between the trimmed V and J ends, which lost 1 base and 3 bases, there was a span of 11 bases. In germline, CDR1 is GTSNPN, CDR2 SVGIG (reference sequence). CDR3 loop: CAWSDWQGTDTQYF. CDR3 nucleotide sequence: TGTGCCTGGAGTGATTGGCAGGGTACAGATACGCAGTATTTT. Based on the CDR3 plus reference TRBV30 and TRBJ2-3, the full variable domain is SQTIHQWPATLVQPVGSPLSLECTVEGTSNPNLYWYRQAAGRGLQLLFYSVGIGQISSEVPQNLSASRPQDRQFILSSKKLLLSDSGFYLCAWSDWQGTDTQYFGPGTRLTVL.

The chain is built from TRBV30 and TRBJ1-1; D not resolved. The CDR3 spans 14 residues. Trimming removed 4 bases at V and 0 bases at J, with 12 bases between. Germline assignment: CDR1 GTSNPN and CDR2 SVGIG (reference sequence). The CDR3 DNA is TGTGCCTGGACTCAGACCCCAATGAACACTGAAGCTTTCTTT. Translated: CAWTQTPMNTEAFF.

The DNA of the CDR3 is TGTGCCAGCAGCCCGGGACACGCGAACACTGAAGCTTTCTTT. Translating gives CASSPGHANTEAFF. The chain combines TRBV11-1 with TRBJ1-1, with a tentative D call TRBD1 (6 bases). The V end lost 5 bases, the J end lost 1 base, and 11 bases lay between the germline ends. The V gene's germline CDR1 is SGHAT and CDR2 FQDESV (reference sequence). There are 14 residues in the CDR3.

This clone was seen a single time. The chain has TRBV30 and TRBJ1-1; perhaps TRBD1 as D (5 bases). Germline assignment: CDR1 GTSNPN and CDR2 SVGIG (reference sequence). Trimming shortened V by 0 bases and J by 4 bases, and 9 bases separated the two germline ends. This CDR3 has 13 residues. CDR3 region: CAWSVGGVTEAFF. In DNA, the CDR3 is TGTGCCTGGAGTGTCGGGGGGGTCACTGAAGCTTTCTTT. The complete variable domain, with remaining parts taken from reference TRBV30 and TRBJ1-1, reads SQTIHQWPATLVQPVGSPLSLECTVEGTSNPNLYWYRQAAGRGLQLLFYSVGIGQISSEVPQNLSASRPQDRQFILSSKKLLLSDSGFYLCAWSVGGVTEAFFGQGTRLTVV.

Only a few counts were recorded for this clone. The V call is TRBV29-1, the J call TRBJ1-2; D is unresolved. Trimming cost V 4 bases and J 8 bases, with 17 bases left between them. The CDR3 is 13 residues long. Germline values: CDR1 SQVTM, CDR2 ANQGSEA. The DNA of the CDR3 is TGCAGCGTTGCCGTCGAGGGTTATGGCGGCTACACCTTC. The encoded protein is CSVAVEGYGGYTF.

The genes are TRBV7-9 and TRBJ1-4; D uncertain. The length of the CDR3 is 14 residues. CDR1 SEHNR and CDR2 FQNEAQ come from the germline V gene (reference sequence). V shed 6 bases and J shed 5 bases, with 13 bases lying between them. In DNA form, the CDR3 reads TGTGCCAGCAGTTTACTAACGCCCAATGAAAAACTGTTTTTT. The encoded protein is CASSLLTPNEKLFF. Full variable domain (remainder filled in from reference TRBV7-9 and TRBJ1-4): DTGVSQNPRHKITKRGQNVTFRCDPISEHNRLYWYRQTLGQGPEFLTYFQNEAQLEKSRLLSDRFSAERPKGSFSTLEIQRTEQGDSAMYLCASSLLTPNEKLFFGSGTQLSVL.

V is TRBV4-3 and J is TRBJ1-1, with D hard to call. CDR3 size: 14 residues. CDR1 and CDR2 from the germline V gene are LGHNA and YSLEER. V lost 1 base, J lost 1 base, and 7 bases lay in between. The CDR3 sequence is CASSQGSQNTEAFF. CDR3 bases: TGCGCCAGCAGCCAAGGCTCCCAGAACACTGAAGCTTTCTTT.

The J gene is TRBJ2-5, the V gene TRBV15; D is unclear. The germline V and J ends were trimmed by 0 bases and 3 bases, with 17 bases remaining between them. This CDR3 spans 17 amino acids. The germline V gene encodes CDR1 LNHNV and CDR2 YYDKDF (reference sequence). The chain's CDR3 is CATSRDLISRAEETQYF. CDR3 nucleotide sequence: TGTGCCACCAGCAGAGATTTAATTAGTCGGGCCGAAGAGACCCAGTACTTC.